This T cell receptor beta chain originates from a study of T cell clonality in common variable immunodeficiency. Points from the study as a whole: Fewer deletions and N-nucleotide insertions were reportedly seen in common variable immunodeficiency TCR beta sequences.

Repertoires were generated with immunoSEQ multiplex PCR, while TCRdb's copy carries only in-frame clones and drops some. This sample includes roughly 42,000 clones with no singletons; its ten biggest clones take up 5% to 6.5%. Points on this clone: Its antigen remains unknown. The CDR3 end is not reached by the read, which stops 3 residues before it; the germline J gene fills it in.

Germline CDR1 is DFQATT and CDR2 is SNEGSKA (reference sequence). The CDR3 consists of 11 residues. Trimming stripped 7 bases from V and 2 bases from J, with 9 bases between. This clonotype originated in a human donor with common variable immunodeficiency. J is TRBJ2-7 and V is TRBV20-1; D gene uncertain. Input material: peripheral blood mononuclear cells. This CDR3 is CSVRQTYEQYF. The part of the CDR3 DNA that was read is TGCAGTGTTCGTCAGACCTACGAG.